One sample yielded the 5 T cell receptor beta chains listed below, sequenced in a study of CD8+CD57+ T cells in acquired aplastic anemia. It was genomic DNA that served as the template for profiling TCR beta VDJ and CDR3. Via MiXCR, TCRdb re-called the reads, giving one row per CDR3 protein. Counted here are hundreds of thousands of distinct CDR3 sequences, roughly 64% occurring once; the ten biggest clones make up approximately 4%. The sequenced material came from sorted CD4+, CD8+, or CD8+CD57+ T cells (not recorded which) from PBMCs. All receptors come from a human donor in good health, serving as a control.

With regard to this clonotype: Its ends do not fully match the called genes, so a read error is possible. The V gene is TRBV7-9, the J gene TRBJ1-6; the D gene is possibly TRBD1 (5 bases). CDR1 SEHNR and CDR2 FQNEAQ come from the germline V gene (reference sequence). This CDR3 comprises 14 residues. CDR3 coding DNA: TGTGCCAGCAGCTTAGTGCGCGGGCAAGGGGCCGGCTACTTT. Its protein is CASSLVRGQGAGYF.

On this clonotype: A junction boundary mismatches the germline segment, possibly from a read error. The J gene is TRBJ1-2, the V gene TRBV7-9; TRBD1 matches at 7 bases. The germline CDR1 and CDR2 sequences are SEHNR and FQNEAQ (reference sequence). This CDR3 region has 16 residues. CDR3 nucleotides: TGCGCCAGCAGCGGGGGGAAGGGACAGCTTAAGTATGGCTACACCTTC. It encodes CASSGGKGQLKYGYTF.

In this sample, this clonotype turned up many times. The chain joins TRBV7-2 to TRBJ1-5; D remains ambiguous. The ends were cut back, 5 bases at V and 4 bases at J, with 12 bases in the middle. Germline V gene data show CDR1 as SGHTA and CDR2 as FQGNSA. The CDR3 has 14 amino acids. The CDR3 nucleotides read TGTGCCAGCAGCCCAAACCTAGGAAATCAGCCCCAGCATTTT. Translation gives CASSPNLGNQPQHF.

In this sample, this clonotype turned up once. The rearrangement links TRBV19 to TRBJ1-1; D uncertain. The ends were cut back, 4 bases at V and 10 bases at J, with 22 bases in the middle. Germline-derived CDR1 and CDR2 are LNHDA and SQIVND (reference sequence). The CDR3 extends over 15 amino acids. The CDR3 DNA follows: TGTGCCAGTAGTAAAGCAACAGATTTGAACTCTGCAGCTTTCTTT. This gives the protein CASSKATDLNSAAFF.

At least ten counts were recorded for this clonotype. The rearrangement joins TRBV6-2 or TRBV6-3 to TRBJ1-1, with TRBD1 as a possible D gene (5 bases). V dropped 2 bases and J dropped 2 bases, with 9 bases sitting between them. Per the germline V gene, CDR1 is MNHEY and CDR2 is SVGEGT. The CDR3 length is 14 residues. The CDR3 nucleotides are TGTGCCAGCAGTTACGGGGGGGGTAACACTGAAGCTTTCTTT. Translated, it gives CASSYGGGNTEAFF.